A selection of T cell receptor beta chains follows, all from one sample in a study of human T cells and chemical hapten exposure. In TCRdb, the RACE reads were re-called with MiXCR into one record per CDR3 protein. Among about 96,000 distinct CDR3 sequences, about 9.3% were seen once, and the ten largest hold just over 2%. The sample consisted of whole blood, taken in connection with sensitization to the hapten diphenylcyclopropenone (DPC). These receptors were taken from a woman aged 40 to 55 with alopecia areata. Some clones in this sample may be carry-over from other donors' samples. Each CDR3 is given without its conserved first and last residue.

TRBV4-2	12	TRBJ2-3	ASSQAPRADTQY
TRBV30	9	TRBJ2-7	SGGPTSEQY
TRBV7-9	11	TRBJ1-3	ASSHKAGNTIY
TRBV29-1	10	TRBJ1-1	SAGQFNTEAF
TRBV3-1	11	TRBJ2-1	ASRSDKGNEQF
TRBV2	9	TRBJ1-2	ASSDDSHYT
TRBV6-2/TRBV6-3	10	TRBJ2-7	ASSHRDYEQY
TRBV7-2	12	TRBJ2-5	ASRERTGGETQY
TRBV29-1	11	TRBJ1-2	SVDGETNYGYT
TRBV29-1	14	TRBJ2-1	SVVSPGTGNYNEQF
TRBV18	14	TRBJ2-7	ASSPKRGGSSYEQY
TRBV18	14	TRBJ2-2	ASSLPSGTNTGELF
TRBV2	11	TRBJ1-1	ASTMDRNTEAF
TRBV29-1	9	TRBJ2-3	SVLDADTQY
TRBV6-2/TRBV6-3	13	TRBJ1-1	ASSYSETGVDEAF
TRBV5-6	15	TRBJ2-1	ASSPPRAGALRREQF
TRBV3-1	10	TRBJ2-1	ASSQSQREQF
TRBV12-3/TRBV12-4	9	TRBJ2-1	ASSLSYEQF
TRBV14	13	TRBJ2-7	ASSHMRGRAGEQY
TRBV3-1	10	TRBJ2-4	ASSQVGDGVH
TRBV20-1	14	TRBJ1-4	SARDGLTATNEKLF
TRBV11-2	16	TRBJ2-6	ASSLQASGRSGANVLT
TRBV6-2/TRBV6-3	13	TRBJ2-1	ASRQTARLASEQF
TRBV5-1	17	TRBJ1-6	ASSLADQARGYYNSPLH
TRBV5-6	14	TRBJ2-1	ASSSDRGETYNEQF
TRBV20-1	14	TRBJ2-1	SANLAGQDFYNEQF
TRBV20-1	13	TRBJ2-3	SARDSRGSTDTQY
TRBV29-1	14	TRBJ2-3	SVESLAGAWTDTQY
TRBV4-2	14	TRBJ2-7	ASSQDAGLAFYEQY
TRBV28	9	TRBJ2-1	ASSPLGEQF
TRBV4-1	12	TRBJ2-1	ASSHPVGQVEQF
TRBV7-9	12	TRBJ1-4	ASSLGGASEKLF
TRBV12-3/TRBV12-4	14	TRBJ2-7	ASSLAWGRGLYEQY
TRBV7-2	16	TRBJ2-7	ASSRGRTSGRRGYEQY
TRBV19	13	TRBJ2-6	ASSRIASGANVLT
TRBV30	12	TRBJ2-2	AWSAPSGNGELF
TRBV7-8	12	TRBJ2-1	ASSLEFVSREQF
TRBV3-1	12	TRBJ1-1	ASSQRTSYPEAF
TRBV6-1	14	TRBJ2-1	ASSEFGSGPYNEQF
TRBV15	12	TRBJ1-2	ATSRDTTGDGYT
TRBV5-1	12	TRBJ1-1	ASRGQTQNTEAF